This TCR beta chain was sequenced in a study of blood T cell repertoires in COVID-19. Study-wide background: Sites in the United States, Italy and Spain provided acute and convalescent COVID-19 samples. PBMCs, B-cell-depleted T cells, or T cells provided the cDNA or gDNA that made up the material.

The CDR3 totals 16 residues. The junction had 6 bases not matched to a gene; V was cut back by 4 bases and J by 2 bases. Germline V gene sequence: CDR1 MNHEY, CDR2 SMNVEV (reference sequence). Original processing methods: Estimation of nucleated cell counts was performed using reference gene primer amplification. The data were produced by immunoSEQ multiplex PCR, yet TCRdb's version contains in-frame clones alone and is incomplete. V and J calls and clone size are given by that table; D and trimming were obtained from the DNA. The sample holds about 74,000 clones, about four fifths seen once. The source material was peripheral blood. This chain joins TRBV27 and TRBJ2-5; 11 nucleotides align to TRBD2. The receptor was derived from a man aged 65 to 79 with acute or convalescent COVID-19. This CDR3 is CASSWNSGRVQETQYF. The DNA for the CDR3 is TGTGCCAGCAGTTGGAATAGCGGGAGGGTTCAAGAGACCCAGTACTTC.